Following are 20 T cell receptor beta chains from one sample sequenced in a study of T cells in Graves' hyperthyroidism and ophthalmopathy. The TCR beta CDR3 regions underwent amplification using RNA transcripts as the source. HTBI primers were employed in a first-round RT-PCR of the TCR CDR3. Each CDR3 protein gets one entry after TCRdb re-called the multiplex PCR reads with MiXCR. The profile covers about 840,000 distinct CDR3 sequences, with more than 30% appearing a single time and 7% to 10% taken by the ten largest. The sequencing input was blood. The origin of the receptors is a man aged 18 to 30 with Graves' hyperthyroidism.

This sequence joins TRBV2 and TRBJ2-2; D possibly corresponds to TRBD1 (5 bases). Trimming removed 8 bases at V and 1 base at J, with 8 bases between. The CDR3 spans 13 residues. CDR1 is SNHLY, CDR2 FYNNEI, per germline. The CDR3 sequence is CASPTGNTGELFF. In DNA, the CDR3 is TGTGCCAGCCCCACAGGGAACACCGGGGAGCTGTTTTTT.

This clonotype was observed a handful of times. In DNA form, the CDR3 reads TGTGCCAGCAAGAACGGGGGGTTCTACGAGCAGTACTTC. It is translated as CASKNGGFYEQYF. The rearrangement links TRBV2 to TRBJ2-7, with TRBD2 matching 7 bases. V trimming: 7 bases; J trimming: 3 bases; junction bases outside the gene matches: 6. Germline values: CDR1 SNHLY, CDR2 FYNNEI. CDR3 length: 13 amino acids.

This chain joins TRBV7-9 and TRBJ1-5, with 10 nucleotides matching TRBD1. The germline V gene encodes CDR1 SEHNR and CDR2 FQNEAQ (reference sequence). Losses at the gene ends were 5 bases for V and 14 bases for J; bases not matched to a gene: 9. The CDR3 extends over 13 amino acids. The chain's CDR3 is CASSPGQGEYEHF. The CDR3 region has the DNA TGTGCCAGCAGCCCAGGACAGGGGGAGTACGAGCATTTT.

J is TRBJ2-2 and V is TRBV5-1, with D possibly TRBD1 on 7 matching bases. CDR3 length: 15 residues. Germline lookup yields CDR1 SGHRS and CDR2 YFSETQ. V lost 5 bases, J lost 7 bases, and 18 bases lay in between. The CDR3 here is CASSSRQGGIGELFF. Written as DNA, the CDR3 is TGCGCCAGCAGTTCCAGACAGGGAGGAATCGGGGAGCTGTTTTTT. Using reference TRBV5-1 and TRBJ2-2 for the parts outside the CDR3, the full variable domain is KAGVTQTPRYLIKTRGQQVTLSCSPISGHRSVSWYQQTPGQGLQFLFEYFSETQRNKGNFPGRFSGRQFSNSRSEMNVSTLELGDSALYLCASSSRQGGIGELFFGEGSRLTVL.

The chain has TRBV7-9 and TRBJ1-1, with D hard to call. This CDR3 region has 12 residues. With 1 base removed from V and 7 bases from J, the gap between germline ends came to 7 bases. Looked up from germline, CDR1 is SEHNR and CDR2 is FQNEAQ (reference sequence). For the CDR3, the DNA is TGTGCCAGCAGCTTAGACTGGGATGAAGCTTTCTTT. It is translated as CASSLDWDEAFF.

This clonotype was found once. The chain combines TRBV7-9 with TRBJ2-2; a possible D gene is TRBD1 (5 bases). This CDR3 contains 17 residues. Germline assignment: CDR1 SEHNR and CDR2 FQNEAQ (reference sequence). V lost 2 bases and J lost 6, with 19 bases in between. CDR3: CASSLSSWQGSAGELFF. Here the CDR3 DNA reads TGTGCCAGCAGCTTAAGTAGTTGGCAGGGAAGTGCCGGGGAGCTGTTTTTT.

The table lists this clonotype with a few counts. The chain is built from TRBV7-8 and TRBJ1-6; D gene uncertain. Germline CDR1 is SGHVS and CDR2 is FQNEAQ. V dropped 5 bases and J dropped 3 bases, with 5 bases sitting between them. This CDR3 is 13 amino acids long. The DNA of the CDR3 is TGTGCCAGCAGCGGGGTCTATAATTCACCCCTCCACTTT. Its protein is CASSGVYNSPLHF.

This clonotype was detected ten times or more. The rearrangement links TRBV19 to TRBJ1-1; 10 bases agree with TRBD1. J lost 1 base, V lost 8 bases, and 1 base had no gene match. This CDR3 contains 13 residues. Germline V gives CDR1 LNHDA, CDR2 SQIVND (reference sequence). CDR3 in DNA: TGTGCCAGTCGACAGGGGGCGAACACTGAAGCTTTCTTT. Its translation: CASRQGANTEAFF.

The table lists this clonotype with many counts. This chain joins TRBV2 and TRBJ1-5; D call uncertain. The V end lost 1 base, the J end lost 3 bases, and 4 bases lay between the germline ends. The CDR3 spans 13 residues. Germline V lookup: CDR1 SNHLY, CDR2 FYNNEI. CDR3 DNA: TGTGCCAGCAGTGAAGGGTTCAATCAGCCCCAGCATTTT. Residues: CASSEGFNQPQHF.

This clonotype has more than one count but fewer than ten. V is TRBV11-2 and J is TRBJ2-2; 7 nucleotides agree with TRBD2. The V gene end was trimmed by 3 bases and the J gene end by 2 bases; junction bases not matched to a gene: 3. CDR3 length: 15 amino acids. Germline CDR1 reads SGHAT; CDR2 reads FQNNGV. Here the CDR3 DNA reads TGTGCCAGCAGCTTCCGGGACTATAACACCGGGGAGCTGTTTTTT. This codes for CASSFRDYNTGELFF. The full variable domain, with the rest looked up from reference TRBV11-2 and TRBJ2-2, is EAGVAQSPRYKIIEKRQSVAFWCNPISGHATLYWYQQILGQGPKLLIQFQNNGVVDDSQLPKDRFSAERLKGVDSTLKIQPAKLEDSAVYLCASSFRDYNTGELFFGEGSRLTVL.

This sequence joins TRBV5-1 and TRBJ1-1; D gene uncertain. Trimming shortened V by 0 bases and J by 0 bases, and 9 bases separated the two germline ends. The CDR3 contains 15 residues. In germline, CDR1 is SGHRS, CDR2 YFSETQ. The DNA of the CDR3 is TGCGCCAGCAGCTTGGGGACCACACTGAACACTGAAGCTTTCTTT. This codes for CASSLGTTLNTEAFF.

The chain combines TRBV7-9 with TRBJ2-5, with D maybe TRBD2 (6 bases). The CDR3 covers 14 residues. Per germline, CDR1 SEHNR and CDR2 FQNEAQ (reference sequence). The V end lost 3 bases, the J end lost 5 bases, and 13 bases lay between the germline ends. The CDR3 spells CASSLSGVLETQYF. The CDR3 DNA reads as TGTGCCAGCAGCTTGTCGGGGGTCTTGGAGACCCAGTACTTC.

The chain links TRBV11-1 to TRBJ1-1; TRBD1 aligns across 8 bases. Germline assignment: CDR1 SGHAT and CDR2 FQDESV (reference sequence). The V gene end was trimmed by 5 bases and the J gene end by 7 bases; junction bases not matched to a gene: 9. This CDR3 region has 14 residues. The CDR3, as DNA: TGTGCCAGCAGCCCTAAGACAGGGGCGGTTGAAGCTTTCTTT. The encoded protein is CASSPKTGAVEAFF.

This clonotype was seen repeatedly, ten times or more. The chain recombines TRBV2 with TRBJ1-2; no clear D. The CDR3 totals 10 residues. Germline CDR1 SNHLY, CDR2 FYNNEI. Trimming cost V 4 bases and J 10 bases, with 7 bases left between them. CDR3 protein: CASSGILYTF. The CDR3 coding sequence is TGTGCCAGCAGTGGCATTCTCTACACCTTC. The full variable domain, its missing parts supplied by reference TRBV2 and TRBJ1-2, is EPEVTQTPSHQVTQMGQEVILRCVPISNHLYFYWYRQILGQKVEFLVSFYNNEISEKSEIFDDQFSVERPDGSNFTLKIRSTKLEDSAMYFCASSGILYTFGSGTRLTVV.

The genes are TRBV7-2 and TRBJ2-7, with a weak D call TRBD1 (6 bases). CDR1 is SGHTA, CDR2 FQGNSA, per germline. Trimming stripped 8 bases from V and 2 bases from J, with 19 bases between. The CDR3 runs to 15 residues. The CDR3 loop reads CASSSGGRGAYEQYF. The CDR3 nucleotides read TGTGCCAGCTCATCTGGTGGCAGGGGAGCCTACGAGCAGTACTTC.

V is TRBV20-1 and J is TRBJ2-5; no reliable D call. Germline-derived CDR1 and CDR2 are DFQATT and SNEGSKA (reference sequence). The germline V and J ends were trimmed by 3 bases and 5 bases, with 16 bases remaining between them. The CDR3 spans 14 residues. Written as DNA, the CDR3 is TGCAGTGCTAGTCATTCAGTACCCCCCGAGACCCAGTACTTC. It yields the protein CSASHSVPPETQYF.

This clonotype was seen once. The DNA for the CDR3 is TGTGCCAGCAGCTTGGGGGCCGGGGATGAGCAGTTCTTC. This translates into CASSLGAGDEQFF. V gene TRBV7-9 combines with J gene TRBJ2-5; possibly TRBD1 for D (6 bases). Near its end, the DNA agrees better with TRBJ2-1, so the J call may be wrong. Germline V CDR1 and CDR2: SEHNR, FQNEAQ (reference sequence). This CDR3 is built from 13 residues.

V gene TRBV5-6 combines with J gene TRBJ1-2; no clear D gene. CDR1 SGHDT and CDR2 YYEEEE come from the germline V gene. V was trimmed by 4 bases and J by 5 bases, leaving 15 bases between them. The CDR3 contains 14 residues. The CDR3 sequence: CASSPWGQSYGYTF. DNA for the CDR3: TGTGCCAGCAGCCCTTGGGGTCAGTCGTATGGCTACACCTTC.

This clonotype was found many times. The rearrangement joins TRBV9 to TRBJ1-1, with 7 positions matching TRBD1. Germline-derived CDR1 and CDR2 are SGDLS and YYNGEE. The V segment lost 0 bases and the J segment 6 bases; nucleotides outside the gene matches: 8. The CDR3 length is 15 residues. The CDR3 sequence is CASSVGTGEIAEAFF. In nucleotides, the CDR3 is TGTGCCAGCAGCGTAGGTACAGGGGAAATAGCTGAAGCTTTCTTT.

The chain is built from TRBV2 and TRBJ1-6; 12 nucleotides align to TRBD1. V was clipped by 8 bases and J by 9 bases; unmatched bases: 5. CDR1 SNHLY and CDR2 FYNNEI come from the germline V gene. The CDR3 spans 14 residues. Written as DNA, the CDR3 is TGTGCCAGCTCGGGGACAGGGGGCGGTTCACCCCTCCACTTT. This encodes CASSGTGGGSPLHF. Variable domain in full (rest from reference TRBV2 and TRBJ1-6): EPEVTQTPSHQVTQMGQEVILRCVPISNHLYFYWYRQILGQKVEFLVSFYNNEISEKSEIFDDQFSVERPDGSNFTLKIRSTKLEDSAMYFCASSGTGGGSPLHFGNGTRLTVT.